A single sample gave rise to the 9 T cell receptor beta chains below, sequenced in a study of monozygotic twins with inflammatory bowel disease. TCRdb reworked the 5' RACE reads into one entry per CDR3 protein, no DNA. This sample contains 350,000 to 500,000 distinct CDR3 sequences. What was sequenced was blood. These receptors all come from a human donor with ulcerative colitis or Crohn's disease, or a healthy co-twin of an affected twin (not recorded which).

The chain is built from TRBV25-1 and TRBJ2-5; the TCRdb call, TRBD1, lacks DNA for checking. The germline CDR1 and CDR2 sequences are MGHDK and SYGVNS. The CDR3 has 17 amino acids. The CDR3 region is CASSEWSTGLDGETQYF.

The genes are TRBV6-6 and TRBJ1-1. The germline V gene encodes CDR1 MNHNY and CDR2 SVGAGI (reference sequence). This CDR3 region has 12 residues. The chain's CDR3 is CVSEGPNTEAFF.

The rearrangement links TRBV6-2 or TRBV6-3 to TRBJ1-1; the TCRdb D gene call, TRBD1, has no DNA to confirm it. The CDR3 contains 14 residues. The germline CDR1 and CDR2 sequences are MNHEY and SVGEGT. The CDR3 spells CASGPGHRNTEAFF.

The chain couples TRBV14 to TRBJ2-3; without DNA, the TCRdb call of TRBD2 cannot be checked. Germline lookup yields CDR1 SGHDN and CDR2 FVKESK. CDR3 length equals 16 residues. The CDR3 loop reads CASSLKLAGVRVTQYF. Drawing the rest from reference TRBV14 and TRBJ2-3, the complete variable domain is EAGVTQFPSHSVIEKGQTVTLRCDPISGHDNLYWYRRVMGKEIKFLLHFVKESKQDESGMPNNRFLAERTGGTYSTLKVQPAELEDSGVYFCASSLKLAGVRVTQYFGPGTRLTVL.

V and J are TRBV20-1 and TRBJ2-1; the TRBD2 assignment by TCRdb is unverifiable without DNA. This CDR3 has 17 residues. In germline, CDR1 is DFQATT, CDR2 SNEGSKA (reference sequence). CDR3 residues: CSARNPTSGGSYNEQFF.

The chain links TRBV20-1 to TRBJ2-3; TCRdb indicates TRBD1, and absent DNA this call remains unverified. Germline V CDR1 and CDR2: DFQATT, SNEGSKA (reference sequence). This CDR3 has 15 amino acids. The CDR3 protein is CSARDLGAGTDTQYF.

The rearrangement joins TRBV18 to TRBJ1-4. Germline V lookup: CDR1 KGHSH, CDR2 LQKENI. The CDR3 is 11 residues long. CDR3 residues: CASSPDEKLFF.

The CDR3 reads CASTANRGRQETQYF. V gene TRBV12-3 or TRBV12-4 combines with J gene TRBJ2-5; TCRdb lists TRBD1, though no DNA is available to test this call. The CDR3 length is 15 residues.

The chain is built from TRBV12-3 or TRBV12-4 and TRBJ1-1; checking the TCRdb D call of TRBD1 is not possible without DNA. The length of the CDR3 is 13 residues. The CDR3 reads CASTLGGLPEAFF.